Sequencing of this TCR beta chain was carried out in a study of T cell responses to AZD1222 COVID-19 vaccine (TCRdb year 2021). About the full investigation: AZD1222 recipients given second doses at about 4 weeks or at about 12 weeks were pooled, since spike-specific TCR depth and breadth were not found to differ between the two schedules. A total of more than 230 trial participants underwent TCR sequencing, of whom about 210 had received two doses of AZD1222 and about 25 had received two doses of the MenACWY control vaccine. Enrollment into the trials was organized by age into subgroups of 18-55, 56-69 and 70-plus years, and those subgroups contained about 160, 30 and 59 TCR-sequenced participants, respectively.

The time point label of this sample denotes: baseline before first vaccination. Vaccinee samples came from UK trials COV001 and COV002, including a single-blind randomized controlled phase 2/3 trial of AZD1222 (ChAdOx1 nCoV-19) in healthy adults. Trial participant PBMC samples were collected at day 0 and day 28 after the second dose for TCRbeta chain sequencing. The full study reports these points: The 56-69-year group was small, and its depth increase did not reach significance, likely because of low power. The whole spike protein was spanned by vaccine-associated CD4 TCRs, and dominant responses were seen in regions 160-218 and 743-854. A significant rise in spike-specific TCR breadth and depth was observed after two AZD1222 doses relative to day 0 and relative to MenACWY recipients. Reportedly, close to half of the unique spike-specific TCRs recognized epitopes lying outside the regions that are mutated in the B.1.351 and B.1.1.7 variants. Most participants were white British and females outnumbered males, and the authors suggested that clonal diversity may have been underestimated. Because no samples from the day 14 peak response were available, repertoires could be characterized only after the peak T cell response. Conclusions about previously exposed vaccinees are limited because only five to seven AZD1222 recipients were SARS-CoV-2 seropositive at baseline.

The CDR3 regions of human TCRbeta chains were analyzed by immunosequencing. The original methods were these. Repertoire TCRs were matched against a reference library of SARS-CoV-2-specific TCRs generated with the MIRA antigen-specificity platform. Breadth was defined as the fraction of unique TCRs that were SARS-CoV-2-associated, and depth was defined as the fraction of total T cells that were SARS-CoV-2-associated. Using the MIRA data, every spike-specific TCR was mapped to the spike region that the TCR reacted to and assigned to either a CD4 or a CD8 class. Log10-transformed breadth and depth values were compared by one-way ANOVA with Sidak's multiple comparisons tests. What TCRdb holds here is the immuneACCESS table cut down to in-frame rearrangements. Part of the clones is not present; checked against another copy, under half of the missing clones reflect an unresolved V gene, and the others are unexplained. The V and J calls and clone size are taken from that table; D and trimming were inferred from the DNA. The sample table contains 120,000 or so clones; only one count was recorded for over 80% of them. 11% to 15% of the sample belongs to the ten largest clones.

V loses 6 bases, J loses 1 base, and the germline ends lie 12 bases apart. Including the terminal cysteine and phenylalanine, the CDR3 comprises 14 residues. Only the CDR3 DNA is retained, 42 bases long and in frame from the first base. In the germline V gene, CDR1 corresponds to SGHAT and CDR2 to FQNNGV. With respect to this clone: Its binding antigen is unknown. No much larger clonotype is one base removed from it; base qualities were not supplied.

The sequence is built from TRBV11-2 and TRBJ1-2, and possibly TRBD1, on 6 matching bases. The sequences come from peripheral blood, collected on day 0 of AZD1222 vaccination. The receptor comes from an adult in good health. The nucleotide sequence reads TGTGCCAGCAGTCACGACAGGCGTAACTATGGCTACACCTTC. This gives the protein CASSHDRRNYGYTF.